This T cell receptor beta chain was captured in a study of blood T cell repertoires in COVID-19. Study summary: Samples taken during acute and convalescent COVID-19 were collected in the United States, Italy and Spain. PBMCs, B-cell-depleted T cells, or T cells were the source of the cDNA or gDNA that made up the material.

This CDR3 is 13 amino acids long. The V gene's germline CDR1 is LGHNT and CDR2 FRNRAP. Between the trimmed V and J ends, which lost 6 bases and 5 bases, there was a span of 10 bases. Participants were aged 18 to 89 years from around 25 US areas. In the original workflow: From reference gene primer amplification, estimates of nucleated cell counts were derived. Profiled with immunoSEQ multiplex PCR; TCRdb holds only in-frame clones, not every one. V and J calls and clone size come straight from that table; D and trimming were deduced from the DNA. The data show roughly 200,000 clones, around 89% seen once.

The source of this sequence is a man aged 30 to 39 who had recovered from COVID-19. What was sequenced was PBMCs or T cells enriched from blood (not recorded which). The chain is built from TRBV12-5 and TRBJ2-2, with D unclear. The CDR3 DNA reads as TGTGCTAGTGGCCGGCTCAGGACCGGGGAGCTGTTTTTT. Its protein product is CASGRLRTGELFF.